Below, one T cell receptor beta chain is given with its context. The data stem from a study of OX40 agonist ivuxolimab in advanced cancers. For the study at large: Two cutaneous melanoma patients and one hepatocellular carcinoma patient, three in all, had partial responses.

Generated by immunoSEQ multiplex PCR, the TCRdb table keeps only in-frame clones and is missing some. The table has over 45,000 clones, roughly nine tenths seen once; the top ten hold around 14%. The receptor was isolated from an adult with an advanced solid tumor such as melanoma, head and neck, liver or kidney cancer. The source material was CD4+ or CD8+ T cells sorted from blood, sampled in a trial of the OX40 agonist ivuxolimab.

CDR3: CASSPQGAYEQYF. Here the CDR3 DNA reads TGTGCCAGCTCACCACAGGGGGCCTACGAGCAGTACTTC. The chain combines TRBV18 with TRBJ2-7, with D possibly TRBD1 on 6 matching bases. CDR1 KGHSH and CDR2 LQKENI come from the germline V gene. V dropped 1 base and J dropped 2 bases, with 6 bases sitting between them. The CDR3 is 13 amino acids.